This T cell receptor (beta chain) derives from a study of blood T cell repertoires in COVID-19. Looking at the study overall: Acute-phase and convalescent COVID-19 samples originated in the United States, Italy and Spain. The cDNA or gDNA used as material had been derived from T cells, B-cell-depleted T cells, or PBMCs.

Original methodology: The authors estimated nucleated cell counts from reference gene primer amplification. Only in-frame clones appear in the TCRdb table, and some are missing; sequencing was by immunoSEQ multiplex PCR. That table furnishes V, J and clone size, whereas the DNA furnished D and trimming. Of 270,000 or so clones in the sample, roughly 85% were seen once. CDR3 size: 15 residues. Trimming took off 0 bases at V and 2 bases at J, with 10 bases between the two ends. Germline V gives CDR1 SGHRS, CDR2 YFSETQ. This rearrangement joins TRBV5-1 to TRBJ2-3; D might be TRBD1 (5 bases). The sequence was collected from a woman under 30 with acute or convalescent COVID-19. The sample was peripheral blood. The CDR3 spells CASSLAGYLTDTQYF. CDR3 coding DNA: TGCGCCAGCAGCTTGGCAGGGTACCTCACAGATACGCAGTATTTT.